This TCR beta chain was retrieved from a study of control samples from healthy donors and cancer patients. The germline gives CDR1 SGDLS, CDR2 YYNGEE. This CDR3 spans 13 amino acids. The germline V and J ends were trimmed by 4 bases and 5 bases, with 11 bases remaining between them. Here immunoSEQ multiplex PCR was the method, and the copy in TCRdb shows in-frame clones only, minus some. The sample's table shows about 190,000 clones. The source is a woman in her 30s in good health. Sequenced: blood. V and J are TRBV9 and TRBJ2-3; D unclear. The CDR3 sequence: CASSHASRDTQYF. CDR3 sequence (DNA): TGTGCCAGCAGCCATGCCTCCAGAGATACGCAGTATTTT.